This passage covers 26 T cell receptor beta chains from one sample sequenced in a study of blood T cell repertoires in COVID-19. This table comes from immunoSEQ multiplex PCR, and its TCRdb copy is limited to in-frame clones, with some not included. The table has approximately 230,000 clones, about 80% seen once; the top ten hold about 9%. Sequences were obtained from peripheral blood. The receptors shown here come from a man older than 75 with acute or convalescent COVID-19.

V usage is TRBV11-2 and J usage is TRBJ2-1, with TRBD2 matching 7 bases. The trim removed 2 bases at V and 15 bases at J, leaving 10 bases unmatched. CDR3 length: 13 amino acids. In germline, CDR1 is SGHAT, CDR2 FQNNGV. The CDR3 nucleotides are TGTGCCAGCAGCTTATCCGGCGGGAGTGCGCTGTTCTTC. As protein: CASSLSGGSALFF.

The V gene is TRBV5-1, the J gene TRBJ2-7; D unresolved. The V gene lost 4 bases and the J gene lost 6 bases, with 14 bases spanning the gap. The V gene's germline CDR1 is SGHRS and CDR2 YFSETQ. The CDR3 runs 13 residues. The CDR3 bases are TGCGCCAGCAGCGTATTCTACCTCGCCGAGCAGTACTTC. This codes for CASSVFYLAEQYF.

The chain has TRBV12-3 or TRBV12-4 and TRBJ1-5; 8 nucleotides line up with TRBD1. J gave up 11 bases and V 8 bases, and 11 bases lay outside the gene matches. This CDR3 region has 13 residues. The CDR3 coding sequence is TGTGCCAGCTCTGACAGGGGTCTCCCGGCCCAGCATTTT. Translated, it gives CASSDRGLPAQHF.

The gene calls are TRBV6-5 and TRBJ2-7; 9 bases match TRBD2. V was pared by 5 bases and J by 3 bases, with 5 bases of the junction left unmatched. From germline, CDR1 is MNHEY and CDR2 SVGAGI. The CDR3 loop spans 14 amino acids. The CDR3 region has the DNA TGTGCCAGCAGTATGCGGGGGGGACGCTACGAGCAGTACTTC. Translated: CASSMRGGRYEQYF.

In DNA form, the CDR3 reads TGTGCCAGCAGCGCGGGCAACACCGGGGAGCTGTTTTTT. Amino acid sequence: CASSAGNTGELFF. This chain uses TRBV21-1 with TRBJ2-2; TRBD2 is the table's D call and was not checked against the DNA. TRBV21-1 is deemed a pseudogene. This CDR3 is built from 13 residues.

This chain joins TRBV28 and TRBJ1-2; no clear D gene. CDR1 MDHEN and CDR2 SYDVKM come from the germline V gene. The CDR3 consists of 11 residues. Trimming removed 8 bases from V and 1 base from J, with 5 bases in between. Here the CDR3 reads CASAVNYGYTF. CDR3 bases: TGTGCCAGCGCAGTTAACTATGGCTACACCTTC.

The genes are TRBV24-1 and TRBJ2-1; 13 nucleotides align to TRBD2. From germline, CDR1 is KGHDR and CDR2 SFDVKD. This CDR3 has 15 amino acids. Losses at the gene ends were 3 bases for V and 11 bases for J; bases not matched to a gene: 6. CDR3 loop: CATSDGSLAGGKQFF. The CDR3 coding sequence is TGTGCCACCAGTGATGGCTCACTAGCGGGGGGGAAGCAGTTCTTC.

The genes are TRBV6-6 and TRBJ1-2, with D unresolved. The germline V gene has CDR1 MNHNY and CDR2 SVGAGI (reference sequence). Between the trimmed V and J ends, which lost 0 bases and 5 bases, there was a span of 10 bases. This CDR3 spans 14 amino acids. The CDR3 bases are TGTGCCAGCAGTTACTCGAGAGGGAGATATGGCTACACCTTC. Its protein product is CASSYSRGRYGYTF.

The rearrangement joins TRBV19 to TRBJ2-3; TRBD2 aligns across 7 bases. Germline CDR1 is LNHDA and CDR2 is SQIVND (reference sequence). The J segment lost 0 bases and the V segment lost 4 bases, leaving 4 bases of the junction unmatched. The CDR3 has 15 residues. CDR3 region: CASSNRAGSTDTQYF. The CDR3 nucleotides are TGTGCCAGTAGTAACAGAGCGGGGAGCACAGATACGCAGTATTTT.

J is TRBJ2-1 and V is TRBV19; no firm D call. CDR3 size: 16 residues. From germline, CDR1 is LNHDA and CDR2 SQIVND (reference sequence). Trimming cost V 1 base and J 3 bases, with 13 bases left between them. CDR3 sequence reads: CASSIGYSINYNEQFF. In DNA form, the CDR3 reads TGTGCCAGTAGTATAGGGTATAGCATTAACTACAATGAGCAGTTCTTC.

As regards this clone: This CDR3 is also generated by other DNA sequences in the sample. The V gene is TRBV5-1, the J gene TRBJ1-5; the D gene is possibly TRBD1 (5 bases). This CDR3 comprises 14 residues. The V gene lost 1 base and the J gene lost 4 bases, with 9 bases spanning the gap. CDR1 SGHRS and CDR2 YFSETQ come from the germline V gene. This CDR3 reads CASSLRGGNQPQHF. The CDR3 DNA sequence: TGCGCCAGCAGCTTGAGGGGAGGTAATCAGCCCCAGCATTTT.

This chain joins TRBV20-1 and TRBJ2-1; 10 bases line up with TRBD2. V trimming: 3 bases; J trimming: 0 bases; junction bases outside the gene matches: 2. From germline, CDR1 is DFQATT and CDR2 SNEGSKA (reference sequence). The CDR3 is made up of 15 amino acids. CDR3 protein: CSASGLAASYNEQFF. The CDR3 coding sequence is TGCAGTGCTAGTGGACTAGCGGCCTCCTACAATGAGCAGTTCTTC.

This chain links TRBV6-1 with TRBJ1-2, with a tentative D call TRBD1 (6 bases). In germline, CDR1 is MNHNS, CDR2 SASEGT. This CDR3 comprises 12 residues. V lost 0 bases and J lost 12, with 11 bases in between. The CDR3 is CASSEADRIDTF. The DNA for the CDR3 is TGTGCCAGCAGTGAAGCCGACAGGATCGACACCTTC.

The table lists this clone with a few counts. CDR3 nucleotide sequence: TGTGCCAGTAGTATGTCCGGGACAGGGTATGGCTACACCTTC. Translating gives CASSMSGTGYGYTF. V is TRBV19 and J is TRBJ1-2; TRBD1 matches 9 bases. Germline assignment: CDR1 LNHDA and CDR2 SQIVND (reference sequence). The CDR3 consists of 14 residues. The junction had 4 bases not matched to a gene; V was cut back by 3 bases and J by 5 bases. The whole variable domain, remainder taken from reference TRBV19 and TRBJ1-2, is DGGITQSPKYLFRKEGQNVTLSCEQNLNHDAMYWYRQDPGQGLRLIYYSQIVNDFQKGDIAEGYSVSREKKESFPLTVTSAQKNPTAFYLCASSMSGTGYGYTFGSGTRLTVV.

V and J are TRBV5-1 and TRBJ2-2, with D possibly matching TRBD1 (6 bases). The germline V gene has CDR1 SGHRS and CDR2 YFSETQ. The V end was cut by 0 bases, the J end by 0 bases, with 9 bases between. This CDR3 region has 16 residues. The DNA for the CDR3 is TGCGCCAGCAGCTTGGATCCAGGGGCGAACACCGGGGAGCTGTTTTTT. Amino acid sequence: CASSLDPGANTGELFF. The entire variable domain, with the rest obtained from reference TRBV5-1 and TRBJ2-2, is as follows: KAGVTQTPRYLIKTRGQQVTLSCSPISGHRSVSWYQQTPGQGLQFLFEYFSETQRNKGNFPGRFSGRQFSNSRSEMNVSTLELGDSALYLCASSLDPGANTGELFFGEGSRLTVL.

The CDR3 spells CSSRAGGDYGYTF. CDR3 in DNA: TGCAGCTCTAGGGCAGGGGGTGACTATGGCTACACCTTC. The V gene is TRBV29-1, the J gene TRBJ1-2; 7 nucleotides agree with TRBD1. This CDR3 has 13 residues. Trimming at V came to 8 bases and at J to 3 bases, leaving 9 bases not matched to a gene. CDR1 is SQVTM and CDR2 is ANQGSEA in the germline V gene.

This chain connects TRBV19 to TRBJ1-5; 10 positions match TRBD1. Germline CDR1 is LNHDA and CDR2 is SQIVND (reference sequence). There are 13 residues in the CDR3. Unmatched junction bases numbered 6, after V lost 10 bases and J lost 6 bases. The CDR3 DNA sequence: TGTGCCACCGAGGACAGGGGGGGTCAGCCCCAGCATTTT. Its translation is CATEDRGGQPQHF.

The J gene is TRBJ1-3, the V gene TRBV9, with TRBD1 as a possible D gene (5 bases). This CDR3 is built from 16 residues. The V and J ends lost 3 bases and 4 bases respectively, with 17 bases between them. The germline V gene encodes CDR1 SGDLS and CDR2 YYNGEE. As DNA, the CDR3 is TGTGCCAGCAGCGCAGGGACTCTCTCCTCCGGAAACACCATATATTTT. Protein product: CASSAGTLSSGNTIYF.

The chain couples TRBV18 to TRBJ1-4, with D unclear. CDR1 KGHSH and CDR2 LQKENI come from the germline V gene. The CDR3 length is 13 residues. Deletions cut 0 bases from V and 8 bases from J, with 7 bases between. CDR3 protein: CASSPPTEEKLFF. DNA of the CDR3: TGTGCCAGCTCACCACCTACGGAGGAAAAACTGTTTTTT. Full variable domain (rest looked up from reference TRBV18 and TRBJ1-4): NAGVMQNPRHLVRRRGQEARLRCSPMKGHSHVYWYRQLPEEGLKFMVYLQKENIIDESGMPKERFSAEFPKEGPSILRIQQVVRGDSAAYFCASSPPTEEKLFFGSGTQLSVL.

V and J are TRBV5-1 and TRBJ1-2; 8 bases are shared with TRBD1. V trimming: 4 bases; J trimming: 4 bases; junction bases outside the gene matches: 9. Germline V CDR1 and CDR2: SGHRS, YFSETQ. The CDR3 extends over 15 amino acids. The CDR3 DNA is TGCGCCAGCAGCACCGGACAGGGAGATGGCTATGGCTACACCTTC. Encoded protein: CASSTGQGDGYGYTF.

The chain has TRBV24-1 and TRBJ1-2; TRBD1 is a possible D gene (5 bases). The germline V gene has CDR1 KGHDR and CDR2 SFDVKD. The CDR3 contains 15 residues. The germline V and J ends were trimmed by 5 bases and 6 bases, with 18 bases remaining between them. CDR3 sequence reads: CATSAGYGQVNGYTF. The CDR3 DNA reads TGTGCCACCAGTGCTGGGTATGGACAAGTAAATGGCTACACCTTC.

The chain links TRBV28 to TRBJ1-1; 8 bases line up with TRBD1. Trimming at V came to 5 bases and at J to 1 base, leaving 6 bases not matched to a gene. This CDR3 contains 15 residues. Per the germline V gene, CDR1 is MDHEN and CDR2 is SYDVKM. The CDR3 loop reads CASSPSGQGNTEAFF. CDR3 sequence (DNA): TGTGCCAGCAGTCCGTCCGGACAGGGGAACACTGAAGCTTTCTTT. The full variable domain, rest sourced from reference TRBV28 and TRBJ1-1, is DVKVTQSSRYLVKRTGEKVFLECVQDMDHENMFWYRQDPGLGLRLIYFSYDVKMKEKGDIPEGYSVSREKKERFSLILESASTNQTSMYLCASSPSGQGNTEAFFGQGTRLTVV.

The V call is TRBV27, the J call TRBJ1-6; no clear D gene. The CDR3 loop spans 12 amino acids. In germline, CDR1 is MNHEY, CDR2 SMNVEV (reference sequence). Trimming stripped 5 bases from V and 8 bases from J, with 7 bases between. The CDR3 region is CASSQAHSPLHF. CDR3 in DNA: TGTGCCAGCAGTCAGGCTCATTCACCCCTCCACTTT.

This chain links TRBV12-5 with TRBJ2-7; 11 positions match TRBD2. This CDR3 is built from 15 residues. In germline, CDR1 is LGHNT, CDR2 FRNRAP. After removal of 5 bases from V and 5 bases from J, the junction contained 8 bases not matched to a gene. For the CDR3, the DNA is TGTGCTAGTGGTCCCGGGACTAGCGGATCTCACGAGCAGTACTTC. As protein: CASGPGTSGSHEQYF. Full variable domain (rest looked up from reference TRBV12-5 and TRBJ2-7): DARVTQTPRHKVTEMGQEVTMRCQPILGHNTVFWYRQTMMQGLELLAYFRNRAPLDDSGMPKDRFSAEMPDATLATLKIQPSEPRDSAVYFCASGPGTSGSHEQYFGPGTRLTVT.

The rearrangement joins TRBV5-1 to TRBJ2-1, with D maybe TRBD2 (6 bases). Per germline, CDR1 SGHRS and CDR2 YFSETQ. Deletions cut 5 bases from V and 3 bases from J, with 15 bases between. This CDR3 has 15 amino acids. The CDR3 loop reads CASREGQGGYNEQFF. As DNA, the CDR3 is TGCGCCAGCAGGGAAGGGCAGGGAGGCTACAATGAGCAGTTCTTC.

V gene TRBV5-4 combines with J gene TRBJ2-5; 8 positions agree with TRBD1. Germline V gene lookup returns CDR1 SGHNT and CDR2 YYREEE (reference sequence). CDR3 size: 14 residues. Unmatched junction bases numbered 4, after V lost 2 bases and J lost 4 bases. The CDR3 is CASSFLGQGETQYF. The CDR3 region has the DNA TGTGCCAGCAGCTTTCTTGGACAGGGAGAGACCCAGTACTTC.